These 10 T cell receptor beta chains were sequenced from one sample in a study of blood T cell repertoires in COVID-19. Profiling relied on immunoSEQ multiplex PCR, and the TCRdb table lists in-frame clones only, not all of them. The sample records around 150,000 clones, approximately 88% being singletons. Sequencing was performed on PBMCs or T cells enriched from blood (not recorded which). The receptor source for this set is a woman aged 55-69 years who had recovered from COVID-19.

The CDR3 DNA reads as TGTGCCAGCTCACCCGGACTGGCGGAGCCCCAGCATTTT. Translation: CASSPGLAEPQHF. The rearrangement links TRBV18 to TRBJ1-5; D ambiguous. The CDR3 is 13 residues long. Per germline, CDR1 KGHSH and CDR2 LQKENI. V was pared by 3 bases and J by 8 bases, with 11 bases between.

This clone came up a few times. The chain combines TRBV28 with TRBJ2-2; D is perhaps TRBD1 (6 bases). This CDR3 has 15 residues. Trimming took 4 bases from V and 1 from J, leaving 10 bases between them. Germline loops: CDR1 MDHEN, CDR2 SYDVKM. The CDR3 nucleotides are TGTGCCAGCAGTTGGCTGGGACAGAACACCGGGGAGCTGTTTTTT. Encoded protein: CASSWLGQNTGELFF. Together with reference TRBV28 and TRBJ2-2, the CDR3 gives the full variable domain: DVKVTQSSRYLVKRTGEKVFLECVQDMDHENMFWYRQDPGLGLRLIYFSYDVKMKEKGDIPEGYSVSREKKERFSLILESASTNQTSMYLCASSWLGQNTGELFFGEGSRLTVL.

V usage is TRBV5-1 and J usage is TRBJ1-2; TRBD1 is a possible D gene (6 bases). CDR3 length: 14 amino acids. Germline CDR1 SGHRS, CDR2 YFSETQ. V dropped 1 base and J dropped 5 bases, with 12 bases sitting between them. The CDR3 spells CASSLTGTLYGYTF. Written as DNA, the CDR3 is TGCGCCAGCAGCTTGACTGGGACACTATATGGCTACACCTTC. The full variable domain, rest sourced from reference TRBV5-1 and TRBJ1-2, is KAGVTQTPRYLIKTRGQQVTLSCSPISGHRSVSWYQQTPGQGLQFLFEYFSETQRNKGNFPGRFSGRQFSNSRSEMNVSTLELGDSALYLCASSLTGTLYGYTFGSGTRLTVV.

The J gene is TRBJ2-2, the V gene TRBV18, with 7 bases fitting TRBD1. The ends lost 2 bases at V and 5 bases at J; junction bases unmatched: 8. The germline CDR1 and CDR2 sequences are KGHSH and LQKENI. The CDR3 totals 16 residues. The CDR3 sequence is CASSPAGTARTGELFF. The CDR3, as DNA: TGTGCCAGCTCACCAGCCGGGACAGCCCGGACCGGGGAGCTGTTTTTT. The full variable domain, completed using reference TRBV18 and TRBJ2-2, is NAGVMQNPRHLVRRRGQEARLRCSPMKGHSHVYWYRQLPEEGLKFMVYLQKENIIDESGMPKERFSAEFPKEGPSILRIQQVVRGDSAAYFCASSPAGTARTGELFFGEGSRLTVL.

This chain joins TRBV5-6 and TRBJ2-1; the D is unclear. The germline V gene has CDR1 SGHDT and CDR2 YYEEEE. This CDR3 spans 12 amino acids. V lost 2 bases, J lost 6 bases, and 6 bases lay in between. The CDR3 DNA sequence: TGTGCCAGCAGCTTTACCGGCAATGAGCAGTTCTTC. Its translation is CASSFTGNEQFF.

V is TRBV5-1 and J is TRBJ2-2; weak D call: TRBD1 (6 bases). The CDR3 is made up of 14 amino acids. V was pared by 5 bases and J by 7 bases, with 15 bases between. CDR1 and CDR2 (germline): SGHRS, YFSETQ. The CDR3 DNA is TGCGCCAGCAGTTGGGACAATGAGGTCGGGGAGCTGTTTTTT. Its protein product is CASSWDNEVGELFF.

V and J are TRBV11-2 and TRBJ1-2; the D gene is possibly TRBD1 (5 bases). V lost 8 bases to trimming and J lost 4 bases, with 14 bases between them. The V gene's germline CDR1 is SGHAT and CDR2 FQNNGV. The CDR3 totals 13 residues. The CDR3 protein is CASARAGTYGYTF. CDR3 nucleotide sequence: TGTGCCAGCGCTAGGGCGGGGACCTATGGCTACACCTTC.

The rearrangement joins TRBV3-1 (or the pseudogene TRBV3-2) to TRBJ2-3; 15 positions match TRBD2. The CDR3 consists of 20 residues. V lost 0 bases and J lost 2; bases outside the gene matches: 9. Germline CDR1 is LGHDT and CDR2 is YNNKEL (reference sequence). CDR3 protein: CASSQDPWTSGGGATDTQYF. Written as DNA, the CDR3 is TGTGCCAGCAGCCAAGATCCCTGGACTAGCGGGGGGGGAGCCACAGATACGCAGTATTTT.

V is TRBV29-1 and J is TRBJ2-1; 9 bases are a match to TRBD2. The ends lost 2 bases at V and 3 bases at J; junction bases unmatched: 17. Germline lookup yields CDR1 SQVTM and CDR2 ANQGSEA. The CDR3 is made up of 19 amino acids. The CDR3 loop reads CSVETASGTGERGYNEQFF. CDR3 nucleotide sequence: TGCAGCGTTGAAACGGCTAGCGGGACGGGGGAACGGGGCTACAATGAGCAGTTCTTC.

V is TRBV18 and J is TRBJ2-7, with no clear D. Germline CDR1 reads KGHSH; CDR2 reads LQKENI. Trimming left V 2 bases short and J 2 bases short, with 10 bases between. The CDR3 is 14 amino acids. CDR3 sequence reads: CASSPAGTTYEQYF. In nucleotides, the CDR3 is TGTGCCAGCTCACCAGCAGGTACCACCTACGAGCAGTACTTC.